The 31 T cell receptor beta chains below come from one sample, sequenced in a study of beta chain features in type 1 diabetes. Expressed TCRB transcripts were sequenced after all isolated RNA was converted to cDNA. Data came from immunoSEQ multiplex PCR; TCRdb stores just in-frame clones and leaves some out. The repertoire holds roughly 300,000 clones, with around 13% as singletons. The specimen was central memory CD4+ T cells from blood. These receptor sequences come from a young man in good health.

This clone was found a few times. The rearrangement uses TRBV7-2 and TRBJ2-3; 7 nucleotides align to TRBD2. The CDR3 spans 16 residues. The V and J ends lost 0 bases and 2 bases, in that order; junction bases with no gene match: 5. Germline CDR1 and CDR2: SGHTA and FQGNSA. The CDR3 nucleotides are TGTGCCAGCAGCTTAGCGCTAGCGGAGTCCACAGATACGCAGTATTTT. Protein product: CASSLALAESTDTQYF.

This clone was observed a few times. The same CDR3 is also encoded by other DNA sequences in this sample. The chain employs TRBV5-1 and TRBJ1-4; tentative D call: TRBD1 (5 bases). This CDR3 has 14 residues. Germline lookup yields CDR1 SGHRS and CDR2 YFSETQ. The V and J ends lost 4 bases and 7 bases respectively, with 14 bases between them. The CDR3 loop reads CASSLGPQPEKLFF. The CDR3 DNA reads TGCGCCAGCAGCCTGGGACCCCAACCTGAAAAACTGTTTTTT.

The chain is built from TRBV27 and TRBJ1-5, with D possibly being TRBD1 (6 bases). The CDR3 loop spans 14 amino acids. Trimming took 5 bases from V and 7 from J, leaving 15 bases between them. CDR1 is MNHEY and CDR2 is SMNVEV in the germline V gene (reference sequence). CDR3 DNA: TGTGCCAGCAGTCCACAGGGTTTAGGGCAGCCCCAGCATTTT. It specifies CASSPQGLGQPQHF.

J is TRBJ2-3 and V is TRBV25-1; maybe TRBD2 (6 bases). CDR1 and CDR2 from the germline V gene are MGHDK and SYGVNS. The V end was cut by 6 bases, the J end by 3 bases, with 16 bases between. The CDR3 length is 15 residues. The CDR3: CASRGNLGGTDTQYF. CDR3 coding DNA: TGTGCCAGCAGAGGGAATCTGGGGGGTACAGATACGCAGTATTTT.

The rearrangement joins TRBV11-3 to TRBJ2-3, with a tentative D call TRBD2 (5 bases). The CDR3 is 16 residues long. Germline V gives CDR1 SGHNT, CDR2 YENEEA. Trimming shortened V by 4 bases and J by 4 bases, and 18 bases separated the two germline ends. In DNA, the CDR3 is TGTGCCAGCAGCTGGCGGGCGACGAAAGGTGCAGATACGCAGTATTTT. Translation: CASSWRATKGADTQYF.

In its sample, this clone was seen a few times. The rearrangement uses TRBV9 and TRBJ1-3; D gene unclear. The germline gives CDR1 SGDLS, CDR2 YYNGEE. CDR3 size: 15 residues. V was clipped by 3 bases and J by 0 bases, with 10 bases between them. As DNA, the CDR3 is TGTGCCAGCAGCGAAGGATCAATCTCTGGAAACACCATATATTTT. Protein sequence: CASSEGSISGNTIYF.

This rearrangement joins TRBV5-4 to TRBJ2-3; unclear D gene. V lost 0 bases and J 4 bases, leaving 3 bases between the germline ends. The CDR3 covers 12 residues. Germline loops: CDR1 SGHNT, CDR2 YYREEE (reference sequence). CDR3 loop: CASSLAPDTQYF. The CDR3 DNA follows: TGTGCCAGCAGCTTGGCCCCAGATACGCAGTATTTT.

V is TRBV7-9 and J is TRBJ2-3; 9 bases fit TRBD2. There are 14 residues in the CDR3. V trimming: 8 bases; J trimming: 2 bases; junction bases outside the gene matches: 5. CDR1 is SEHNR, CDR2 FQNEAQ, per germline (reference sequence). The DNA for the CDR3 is TGTGCCAGCCTTCGCGGGGGGGCCACAGATACGCAGTATTTT. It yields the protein CASLRGGATDTQYF.

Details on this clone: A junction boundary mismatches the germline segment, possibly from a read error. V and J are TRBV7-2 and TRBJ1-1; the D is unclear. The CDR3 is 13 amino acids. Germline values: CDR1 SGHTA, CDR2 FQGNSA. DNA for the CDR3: TGTGCCAGCGGCTTCGACATGAACACTGAAGCTTTCTTT. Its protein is CASGFDMNTEAFF.

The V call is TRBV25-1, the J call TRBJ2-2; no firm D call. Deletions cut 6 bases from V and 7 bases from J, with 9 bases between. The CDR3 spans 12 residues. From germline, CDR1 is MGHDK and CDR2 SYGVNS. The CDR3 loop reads CASSLIGGELFF. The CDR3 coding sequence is TGTGCCAGCAGCCTCATCGGCGGGGAGCTGTTTTTT.

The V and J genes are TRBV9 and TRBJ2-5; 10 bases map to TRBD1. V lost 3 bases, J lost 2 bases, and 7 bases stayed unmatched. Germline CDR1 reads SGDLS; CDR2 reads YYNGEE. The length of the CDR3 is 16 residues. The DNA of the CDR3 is TGTGCCAGCAGCGCGACAGGGGGCTCCCCTCAAGAGACCCAGTACTTC. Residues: CASSATGGSPQETQYF.

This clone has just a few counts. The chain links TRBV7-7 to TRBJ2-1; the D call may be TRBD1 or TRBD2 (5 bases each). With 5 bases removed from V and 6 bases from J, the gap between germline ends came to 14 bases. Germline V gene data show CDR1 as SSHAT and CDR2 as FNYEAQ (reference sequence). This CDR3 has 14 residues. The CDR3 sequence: CASSRGEQVNEQFF. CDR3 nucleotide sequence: TGTGCCAGCAGCCGAGGGGAGCAGGTCAATGAGCAGTTCTTC.

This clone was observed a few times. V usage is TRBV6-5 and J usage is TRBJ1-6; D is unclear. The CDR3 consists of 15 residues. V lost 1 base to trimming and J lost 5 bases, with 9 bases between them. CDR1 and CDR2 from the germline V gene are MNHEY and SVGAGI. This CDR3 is CASSYLKRNNSPLHF. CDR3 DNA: TGTGCCAGCAGTTACTTGAAACGTAATAATTCACCCCTCCACTTT.

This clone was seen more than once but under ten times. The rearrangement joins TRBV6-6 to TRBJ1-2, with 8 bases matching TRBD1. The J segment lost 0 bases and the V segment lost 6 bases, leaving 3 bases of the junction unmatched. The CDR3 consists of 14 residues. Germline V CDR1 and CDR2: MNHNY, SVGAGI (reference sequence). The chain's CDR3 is CASSQQGANYGYTF. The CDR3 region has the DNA TGTGCCAGCAGCCAACAGGGGGCTAACTATGGCTACACCTTC.

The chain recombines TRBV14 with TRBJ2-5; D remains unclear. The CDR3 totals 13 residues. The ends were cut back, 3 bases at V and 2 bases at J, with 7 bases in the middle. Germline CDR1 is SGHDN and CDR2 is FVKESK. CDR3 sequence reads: CASSQIAQETQYF. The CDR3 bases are TGTGCCAGCAGCCAGATAGCACAAGAGACCCAGTACTTC.

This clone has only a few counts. The CDR3 reads CASSQNTEAFF. The CDR3 bases are TGTGCCAGCAGTCAGAACACTGAAGCTTTCTTT. V usage is TRBV2 and J usage is TRBJ1-1; D gene uncertain. Deletions cut 5 bases from V and 1 base from J, with 2 bases between. The CDR3 is 11 residues long. Germline CDR1 reads SNHLY; CDR2 reads FYNNEI.

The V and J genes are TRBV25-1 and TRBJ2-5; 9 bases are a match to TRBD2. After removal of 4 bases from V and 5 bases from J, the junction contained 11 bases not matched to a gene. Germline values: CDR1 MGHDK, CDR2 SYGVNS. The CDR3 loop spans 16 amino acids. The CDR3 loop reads CASSGGSGGLVETQYF. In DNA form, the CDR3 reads TGTGCCAGCAGTGGGGGTAGCGGGGGTCTGGTTGAGACCCAGTACTTC.

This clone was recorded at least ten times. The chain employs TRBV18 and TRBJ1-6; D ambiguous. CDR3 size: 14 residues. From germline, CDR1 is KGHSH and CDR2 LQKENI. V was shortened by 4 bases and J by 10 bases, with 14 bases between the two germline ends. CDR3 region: CASSLKELDSPLHF. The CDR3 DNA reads TGTGCCAGCTCACTTAAGGAGTTGGACTCACCCCTCCACTTT.

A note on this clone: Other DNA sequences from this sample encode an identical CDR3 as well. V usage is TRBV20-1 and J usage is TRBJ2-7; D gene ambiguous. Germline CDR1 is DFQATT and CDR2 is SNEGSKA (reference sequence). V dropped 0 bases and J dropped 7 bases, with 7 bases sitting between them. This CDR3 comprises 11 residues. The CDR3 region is CSARDQTEQYF. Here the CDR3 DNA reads TGCAGTGCTAGAGATCAGACTGAGCAGTACTTC.

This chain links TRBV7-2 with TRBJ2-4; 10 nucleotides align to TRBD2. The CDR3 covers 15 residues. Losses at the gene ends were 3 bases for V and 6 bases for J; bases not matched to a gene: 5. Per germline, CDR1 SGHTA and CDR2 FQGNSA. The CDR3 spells CASSFTSGAGNIQYF. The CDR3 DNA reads TGTGCCAGCAGCTTCACTAGCGGGGCCGGAAACATTCAGTACTTC.

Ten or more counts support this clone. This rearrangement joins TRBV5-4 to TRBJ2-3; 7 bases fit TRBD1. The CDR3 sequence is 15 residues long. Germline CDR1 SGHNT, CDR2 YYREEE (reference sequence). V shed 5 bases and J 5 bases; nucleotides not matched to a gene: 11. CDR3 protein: CASSSEYDREDTQYF. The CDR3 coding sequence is TGTGCCAGCAGTTCGGAATACGACAGGGAAGATACGCAGTATTTT. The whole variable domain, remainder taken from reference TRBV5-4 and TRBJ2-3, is ETGVTQSPTHLIKTRGQQVTLRCSSQSGHNTVSWYQQALGQGPQFIFQYYREEENGRGNFPPRFSGLQFPNYSSELNVNALELDDSALYLCASSSEYDREDTQYFGPGTRLTVL.

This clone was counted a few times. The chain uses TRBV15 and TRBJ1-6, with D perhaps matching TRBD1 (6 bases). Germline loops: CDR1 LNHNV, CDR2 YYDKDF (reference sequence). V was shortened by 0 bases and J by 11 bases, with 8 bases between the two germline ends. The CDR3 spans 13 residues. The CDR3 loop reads CATSRERGTPLHF. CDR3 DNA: TGTGCCACCAGCAGAGAAAGGGGGACACCCCTCCACTTT. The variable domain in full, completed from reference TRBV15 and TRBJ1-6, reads DAMVIQNPRYQVTQFGKPVTLSCSQTLNHNVMYWYQQKSSQAPKLLFHYYDKDFNNEADTPDNFQSRRPNTSFCFLDIRSPGLGDTAMYLCATSRERGTPLHFGNGTRLTVT.

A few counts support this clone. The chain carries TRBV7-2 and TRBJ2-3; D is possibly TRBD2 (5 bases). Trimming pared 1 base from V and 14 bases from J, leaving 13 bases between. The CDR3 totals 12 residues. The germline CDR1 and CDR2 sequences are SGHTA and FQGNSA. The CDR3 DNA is TGTGCCAGCAGCTTAGGATCTTCTAGCACGTATTTT. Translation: CASSLGSSSTYF.

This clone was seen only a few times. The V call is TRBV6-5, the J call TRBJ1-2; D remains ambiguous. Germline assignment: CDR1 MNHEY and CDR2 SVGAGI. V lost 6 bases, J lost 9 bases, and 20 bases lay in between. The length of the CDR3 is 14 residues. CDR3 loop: CASRPDRLSMSYTF. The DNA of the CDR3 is TGTGCCAGCAGACCGGACCGATTATCTATGAGCTACACCTTC.

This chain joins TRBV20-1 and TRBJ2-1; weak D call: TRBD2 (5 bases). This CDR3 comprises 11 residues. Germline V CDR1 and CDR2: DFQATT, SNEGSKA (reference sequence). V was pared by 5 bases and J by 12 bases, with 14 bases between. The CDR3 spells CSAPRDRRQFF. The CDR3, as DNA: TGCAGTGCTCCTCGGGATAGACGGCAGTTCTTC.

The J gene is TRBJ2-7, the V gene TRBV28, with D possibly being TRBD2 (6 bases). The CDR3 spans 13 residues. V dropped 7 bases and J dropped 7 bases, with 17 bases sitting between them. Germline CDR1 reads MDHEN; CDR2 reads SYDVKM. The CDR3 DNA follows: TGTGCCAGCACCGCCGCGGGGCGTGGGGAGCAGTACTTC. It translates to CASTAAGRGEQYF.

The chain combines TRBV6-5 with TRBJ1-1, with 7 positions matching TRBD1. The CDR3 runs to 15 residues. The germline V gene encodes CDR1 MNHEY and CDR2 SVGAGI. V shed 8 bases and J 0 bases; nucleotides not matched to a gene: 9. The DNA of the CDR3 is TGTGCCAGCCGCCGCCGGGACAGAATGAACACTGAAGCTTTCTTT. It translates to CASRRRDRMNTEAFF.

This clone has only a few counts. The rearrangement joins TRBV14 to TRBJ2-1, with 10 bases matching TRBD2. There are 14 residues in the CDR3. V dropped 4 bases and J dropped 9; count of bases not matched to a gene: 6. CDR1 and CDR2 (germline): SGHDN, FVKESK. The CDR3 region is CASSPGLARAEQFF. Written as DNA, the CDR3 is TGTGCCAGCAGCCCGGGACTAGCGCGTGCTGAGCAGTTCTTC.

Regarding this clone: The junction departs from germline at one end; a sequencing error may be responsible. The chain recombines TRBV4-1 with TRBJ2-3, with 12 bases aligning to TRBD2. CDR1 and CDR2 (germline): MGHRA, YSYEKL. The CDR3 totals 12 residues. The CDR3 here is CASSQGLAGAPF. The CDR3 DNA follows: TGCGCCAGCAGCCAAGGACTAGCGGGGGCCCCCTTC.

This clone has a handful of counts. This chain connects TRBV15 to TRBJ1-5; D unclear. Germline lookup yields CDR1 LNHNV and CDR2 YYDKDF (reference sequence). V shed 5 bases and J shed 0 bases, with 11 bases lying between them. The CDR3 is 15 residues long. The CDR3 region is CATSPNLYSNQPQHF. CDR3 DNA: TGTGCCACCAGCCCGAACCTTTATAGCAATCAGCCCCAGCATTTT.

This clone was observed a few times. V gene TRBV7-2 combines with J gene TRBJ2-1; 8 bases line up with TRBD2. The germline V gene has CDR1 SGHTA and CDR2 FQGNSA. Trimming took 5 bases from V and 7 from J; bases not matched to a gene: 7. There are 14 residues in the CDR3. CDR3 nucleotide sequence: TGTGCCAGCAGCGAACCGGGACTAGAAAATGAGCAGTTCTTC. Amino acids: CASSEPGLENEQFF.